The next 3 T cell receptor beta chains were all read from a single sample in a study of early T cells in non-severe SARS-CoV-2 infection. TCRdb reprocessed the 5' RACE reads via MiXCR and lists one record per CDR3 protein. The data show some 49,000 distinct CDR3 sequences, approximately 12% seen once. The sample consisted of whole blood. The receptors were gathered from an adult who was a healthcare worker with PCR-confirmed SARS-CoV-2 infection or an uninfected control (not recorded which).

As DNA, the CDR3 is TGCAGTGCTAGAGTAGAGTTGGGGAAAAACATTCAGTACTTC. Residues: CSARVELGKNIQYF. The chain joins TRBV20-1 to TRBJ2-4; D gene unclear. The CDR3 length is 14 residues. V lost 1 base to trimming and J lost 4 bases, with 11 bases between them. Germline-derived CDR1 and CDR2 are DFQATT and SNEGSKA (reference sequence).

Only a few counts were recorded for this clonotype. The chain is built from TRBV6-2 or TRBV6-3 and TRBJ2-1, with 14 positions matching TRBD2. Germline V gene data show CDR1 as MNHEY and CDR2 as SVGEGT. The V segment lost 4 bases and the J segment 9 bases; nucleotides outside the gene matches: 17. The CDR3 spans 19 residues. In nucleotides, the CDR3 is TGTGCCAGCAGTTTAAATCCGGGACTAGCGGGAGTTGGCTTAGTTGAGCAGTTCTTC. This sequence encodes CASSLNPGLAGVGLVEQFF.

This clonotype was observed at least ten times. This chain uses TRBV13 with TRBJ2-1; 8 bases map to TRBD2. The CDR3 is 17 residues long. After removal of 4 bases from V and 8 bases from J, the junction contained 16 bases not matched to a gene. CDR1 and CDR2 (germline): PRHDT, FYEKMQ (reference sequence). CDR3 bases: TGTGCCAGCAGCTCAAAAAGGACTAGCCGCAGAGAGGATGAGCAGTTCTTC. This translates into CASSSKRTSRREDEQFF.